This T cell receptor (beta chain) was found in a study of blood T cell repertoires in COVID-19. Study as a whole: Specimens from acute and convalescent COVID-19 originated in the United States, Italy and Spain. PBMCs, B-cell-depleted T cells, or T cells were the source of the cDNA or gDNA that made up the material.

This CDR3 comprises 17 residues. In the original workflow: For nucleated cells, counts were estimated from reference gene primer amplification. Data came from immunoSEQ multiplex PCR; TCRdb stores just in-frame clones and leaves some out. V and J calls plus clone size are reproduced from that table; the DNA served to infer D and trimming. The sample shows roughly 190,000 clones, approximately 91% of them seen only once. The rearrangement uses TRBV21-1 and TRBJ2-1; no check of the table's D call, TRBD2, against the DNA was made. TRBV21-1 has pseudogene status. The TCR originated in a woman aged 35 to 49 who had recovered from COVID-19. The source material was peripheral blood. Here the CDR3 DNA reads TGTGCCAGCAGCAAGGGAAAAAGGACTAGCGGGCACAATGAGCAGTTCTTC. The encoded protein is CASSKGKRTSGHNEQFF.